This section outlines one T cell receptor beta chain sequence together with its context. The data stem from a study of blood T cell repertoires in COVID-19. Self-reported history from a screening survey and questionnaire set each donor's cohort. In germline, CDR1 is MNHNS, CDR2 SASEGT. V lost 0 bases and J 5 bases, leaving 13 bases between the germline ends. This CDR3 is 15 amino acids long. The table came from immunoSEQ multiplex PCR; TCRdb's copy has only in-frame clones and leaves some out. The table shows 180,000 or so clones, with approximately 80% occurring only once. This TCR derives from a man aged 55-75 years who had been exposed to COVID-19. The sequencing sample was made of PBMCs or T cells enriched from blood (not recorded which). V and J are TRBV6-1 and TRBJ1-2, with D unresolved. The CDR3: CASSEAFEALYGYTF. CDR3 nucleotides: TGTGCCAGCAGTGAAGCTTTTGAGGCGCTATATGGCTACACCTTC.